This entry lists 10 T cell receptor beta chains sequenced from one sample in a study of technical replicates of blood from four donors. Measured with immunoSEQ multiplex PCR; TCRdb has only the in-frame clones, and not every one. This repertoire shows 80,000 or so clones, roughly 94% found once; its top ten account for 0.35% to 0.4%. Sequenced: T cells isolated from PBMCs. The receptors were sampled from a human donor in good health.

The rearrangement links TRBV11-3 to TRBJ2-7; maybe TRBD2 (5 bases). This CDR3 has 13 residues. Germline loops: CDR1 SGHNT, CDR2 YENEEA. Between the trimmed V and J ends, which lost 2 bases and 2 bases, there was a span of 7 bases. The CDR3 sequence: CASSLTGTYEQYF. Written as DNA, the CDR3 is TGTGCCAGCAGCTTAACGGGAACCTACGAGCAGTACTTC.

DNA for the CDR3: TGTGCCAGCAGCTTTAGCGGGGTATGGAACACTGAAGCTTTCTTT. This sequence encodes CASSFSGVWNTEAFF. The rearrangement links TRBV7-3 to TRBJ1-1; D unclear. The germline V gene has CDR1 SGHTA and CDR2 FQGTGA. The CDR3 sequence is 15 residues long. With 3 bases removed from V and 1 base from J, the gap between germline ends came to 12 bases.

V and J are TRBV19 and TRBJ1-5, with no clear D. V lost 5 bases to trimming and J lost 4 bases, with 15 bases between them. The V gene's germline CDR1 is LNHDA and CDR2 SQIVND (reference sequence). This CDR3 spans 15 amino acids. The chain's CDR3 is CASSPHNSLNQPQHF. Here the CDR3 DNA reads TGTGCCAGTAGTCCCCATAACAGTTTGAATCAGCCCCAGCATTTT. The whole variable domain, remainder taken from reference TRBV19 and TRBJ1-5, is DGGITQSPKYLFRKEGQNVTLSCEQNLNHDAMYWYRQDPGQGLRLIYYSQIVNDFQKGDIAEGYSVSREKKESFPLTVTSAQKNPTAFYLCASSPHNSLNQPQHFGDGTRLSIL.

This sequence joins TRBV6-5 and TRBJ2-3, with TRBD1 matching 7 bases. CDR1 is MNHEY and CDR2 is SVGAGI in the germline V gene. V lost 5 bases and J lost 1; bases outside the gene matches: 6. The CDR3 totals 15 residues. CDR3 residues: CASSQGQAGTDTQYF. CDR3 nucleotide sequence: TGTGCCAGCAGTCAAGGACAGGCCGGCACAGATACGCAGTATTTT.

The chain couples TRBV7-9 to TRBJ2-5; D is uncertain. The CDR3 totals 14 residues. The germline gives CDR1 SEHNR, CDR2 FQNEAQ (reference sequence). Trimming removed 5 bases from V and 2 bases from J, with 12 bases in between. CDR3 sequence (DNA): TGTGCCAGCAGCCCGGTCGCCTTACAAGAGACCCAGTACTTC. As protein: CASSPVALQETQYF.

The chain recombines TRBV9 with TRBJ1-2; weak D call: TRBD1 (6 bases). V shed 2 bases and J shed 8 bases, with 16 bases lying between them. CDR1 SGDLS and CDR2 YYNGEE come from the germline V gene. There are 14 residues in the CDR3. The CDR3 sequence is CASSVLGGAIGYTF. CDR3 nucleotides: TGTGCCAGCAGCGTCCTCGGGGGGGCAATCGGCTACACCTTC. The full variable domain, with the rest looked up from reference TRBV9 and TRBJ1-2, is DSGVTQTPKHLITATGQRVTLRCSPRSGDLSVYWYQQSLDQGLQFLIQYYNGEERAKGNILERFSAQQFPDLHSELNLSSLELGDSALYFCASSVLGGAIGYTFGSGTRLTVV.

V is TRBV9 and J is TRBJ2-2; 8 nucleotides agree with TRBD1. Germline CDR1 reads SGDLS; CDR2 reads YYNGEE. The CDR3 extends over 14 amino acids. Trimming at V came to 7 bases and at J to 6 bases, leaving 8 bases not matched to a gene. The CDR3 sequence: CASEGTGGSGELFF. CDR3 coding DNA: TGTGCCAGCGAGGGAACAGGGGGATCCGGGGAGCTGTTTTTT.

The chain couples TRBV5-4 to TRBJ2-2; a possible D gene is TRBD1 (6 bases). Germline V gives CDR1 SGHNT, CDR2 YYREEE (reference sequence). V was trimmed by 2 bases and J by 3 bases, leaving 11 bases between them. CDR3 size: 15 residues. CDR3: CASSFTGIYTGELFF. In DNA form, the CDR3 reads TGTGCCAGCAGCTTTACAGGGATTTACACCGGGGAGCTGTTTTTT. Full variable domain (remainder filled in from reference TRBV5-4 and TRBJ2-2): ETGVTQSPTHLIKTRGQQVTLRCSSQSGHNTVSWYQQALGQGPQFIFQYYREEENGRGNFPPRFSGLQFPNYSSELNVNALELDDSALYLCASSFTGIYTGELFFGEGSRLTVL.

This clone has only one observation. The chain couples TRBV4-1 to TRBJ2-7; TRBD2 matches at 11 bases. Germline assignment: CDR1 MGHRA and CDR2 YSYEKL. This CDR3 is 15 amino acids long. J was trimmed by 3 bases and V by 0 bases; bases with no gene match: 1. CDR3 sequence reads: CASSQETSGSYEQYF. CDR3 DNA sequence: TGCGCCAGCAGCCAAGAAACTAGCGGGAGCTACGAGCAGTACTTC.

J is TRBJ2-1 and V is TRBV25-1; weak D call: TRBD1 (6 bases). The CDR3 consists of 16 residues. Deletions cut 6 bases from V and 4 bases from J, with 19 bases between. Germline CDR1 MGHDK, CDR2 SYGVNS. CDR3 coding DNA: TGTGCCAGCAGCGCTGAGGGACACCCTTTTTACAATGAGCAGTTCTTC. This codes for CASSAEGHPFYNEQFF.